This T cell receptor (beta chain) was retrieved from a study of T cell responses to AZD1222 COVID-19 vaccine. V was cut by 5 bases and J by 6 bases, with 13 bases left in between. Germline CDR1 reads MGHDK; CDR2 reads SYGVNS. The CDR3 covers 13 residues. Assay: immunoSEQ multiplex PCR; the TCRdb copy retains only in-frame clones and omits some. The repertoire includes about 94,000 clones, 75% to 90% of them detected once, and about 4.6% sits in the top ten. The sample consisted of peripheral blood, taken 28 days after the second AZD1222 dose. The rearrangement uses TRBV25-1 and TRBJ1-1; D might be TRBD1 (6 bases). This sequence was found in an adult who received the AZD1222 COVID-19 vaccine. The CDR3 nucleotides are TGTGCCAGCAGTCCCCCAGGGGTTGCTGAAGCTTTCTTT. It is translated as CASSPPGVAEAFF.